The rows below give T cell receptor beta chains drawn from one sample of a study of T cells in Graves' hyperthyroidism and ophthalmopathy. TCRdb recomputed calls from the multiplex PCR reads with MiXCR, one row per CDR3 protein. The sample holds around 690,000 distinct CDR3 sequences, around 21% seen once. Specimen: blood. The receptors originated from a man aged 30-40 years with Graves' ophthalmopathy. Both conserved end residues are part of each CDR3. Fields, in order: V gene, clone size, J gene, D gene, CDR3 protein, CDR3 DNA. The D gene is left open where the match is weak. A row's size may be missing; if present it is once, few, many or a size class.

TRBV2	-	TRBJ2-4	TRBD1	CASSAKTGGTGKNIQYF	TGTGCCAGCAGTGCTAAAACAGGGGGCACCGGCAAAAACATTCAGTACTTC
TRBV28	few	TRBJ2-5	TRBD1	CASTRGTGVYQETQYF	TGTGCCAGCACCCGAGGGACAGGGGTGTACCAAGAGACCCAGTACTTC
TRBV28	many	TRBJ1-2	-	CASSPLERTNYGYTF	TGTGCCAGCAGTCCCTTAGAGAGGACTAACTATGGCTACACCTTC
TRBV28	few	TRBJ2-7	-	CASSQTFSGHHPYEQYF	TGTGCCAGCAGTCAGACCTTTAGCGGACACCACCCCTACGAGCAGTACTTC
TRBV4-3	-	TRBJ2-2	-	CASSQDLGVAGELFF	TGCGCCAGCAGCCAAGATCTGGGGGTGGCCGGGGAGCTGTTTTTT
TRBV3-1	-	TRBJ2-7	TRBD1	CASSQQPGQGYEQYF	TGTGCCAGCAGCCAACAGCCGGGACAGGGGTACGAGCAGTACTTC
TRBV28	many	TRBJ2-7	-	CASKLGGRGLGYEQYF	TGTGCCAGCAAGTTGGGGGGTAGGGGGCTGGGGTACGAGCAGTACTTC
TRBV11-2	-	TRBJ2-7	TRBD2	CASSLVRGLAGVYEQYF	TGTGCCAGCAGCTTAGTCCGGGGACTAGCGGGAGTGTACGAGCAGTACTTC
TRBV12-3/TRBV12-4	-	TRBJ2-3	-	CASSPSGRDTQYF	TGTGCCAGCAGTCCCTCCGGGAGAGATACGCAGTATTTT
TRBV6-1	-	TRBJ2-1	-	CASRGLVGGNEQFF	TGTGCCAGCAGGGGACTGGTAGGGGGCAATGAGCAGTTCTTC
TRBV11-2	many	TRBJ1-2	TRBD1	CASSLVYRGHGYTF	TGTGCCAGCAGCTTAGTGTACAGGGGGCATGGCTACACCTTC
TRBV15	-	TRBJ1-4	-	CATSRGQTNEKLFF	TGTGCCACCAGCAGAGGACAGACTAATGAAAAACTGTTTTTT
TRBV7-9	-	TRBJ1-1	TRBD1	CASSLGGQGLNTEAFF	TGTGCCAGCAGCTTAGGGGGACAGGGTTTGAACACTGAAGCTTTCTTT
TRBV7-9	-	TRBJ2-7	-	CASSLVSSGYEQYF	TGTGCCAGCAGCTTAGTTAGTAGCGGATACGAGCAGTACTTC